This TCR beta chain was sequenced for a study of T cell repertoires in cytomegalovirus infection. Germline CDR1 reads SGHTA; CDR2 reads FQGNSA. The CDR3 totals 15 residues. Losses at the gene ends were 2 bases for V and 5 bases for J; bases not matched to a gene: 5. Ten or more counts support this clonotype. TCRdb processed the reads anew with MiXCR; each CDR3 protein has one entry. The repertoire holds tens of thousands of distinct CDR3 sequences, under 4.5% seen once, with 22% in the top ten. The sequencing input was PBMCs. The gene calls are TRBV7-2 and TRBJ2-5; 10 bases are a match to TRBD2. This TCR was recovered from a human donor in good health (CMV status not recorded). Some clones in this sample may be carry-over from other donors' samples. CDR3 nucleotide sequence: TGTGCCAGCAGCTTAAGCGGGAGGGCCGAGGAGACCCAGTACTTC. Translation: CASSLSGRAEETQYF.